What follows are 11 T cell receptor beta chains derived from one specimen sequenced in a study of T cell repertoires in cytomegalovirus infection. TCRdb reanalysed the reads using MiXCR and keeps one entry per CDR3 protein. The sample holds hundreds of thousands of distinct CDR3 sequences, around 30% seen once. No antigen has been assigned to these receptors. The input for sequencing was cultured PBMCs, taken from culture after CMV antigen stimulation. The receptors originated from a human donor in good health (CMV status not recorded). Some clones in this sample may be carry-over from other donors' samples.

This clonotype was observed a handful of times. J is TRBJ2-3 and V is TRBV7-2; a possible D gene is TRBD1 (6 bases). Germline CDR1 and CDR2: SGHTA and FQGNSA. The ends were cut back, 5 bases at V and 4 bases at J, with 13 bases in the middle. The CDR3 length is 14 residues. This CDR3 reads CASSPGHGPDTQYF. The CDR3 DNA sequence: TGTGCCAGCAGCCCGGGACATGGGCCAGATACGCAGTATTTT.

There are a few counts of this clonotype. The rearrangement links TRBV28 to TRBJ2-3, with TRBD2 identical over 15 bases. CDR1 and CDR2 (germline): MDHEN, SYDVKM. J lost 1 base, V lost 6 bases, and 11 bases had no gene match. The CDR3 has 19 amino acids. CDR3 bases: TGTGCCAGCAGCGTACCGGGACTAGCGGGAGGAGCGGGCACAGATACGCAGTATTTT. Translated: CASSVPGLAGGAGTDTQYF.

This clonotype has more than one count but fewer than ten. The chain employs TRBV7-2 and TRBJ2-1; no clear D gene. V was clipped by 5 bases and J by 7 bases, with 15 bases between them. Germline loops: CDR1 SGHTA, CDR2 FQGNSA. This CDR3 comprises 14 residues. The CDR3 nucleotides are TGTGCCAGCAGCCCCTTAGGCGGAGTTAATGAGCAGTTCTTC. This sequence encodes CASSPLGGVNEQFF.

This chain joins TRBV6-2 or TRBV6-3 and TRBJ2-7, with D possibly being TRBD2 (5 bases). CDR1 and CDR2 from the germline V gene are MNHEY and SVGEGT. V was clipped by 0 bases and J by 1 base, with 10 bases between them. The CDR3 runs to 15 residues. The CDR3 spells CASSYSTGRSYEQYV. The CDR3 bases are TGTGCCAGCAGTTACTCGACGGGAAGGTCCTACGAGCAGTACGTC.

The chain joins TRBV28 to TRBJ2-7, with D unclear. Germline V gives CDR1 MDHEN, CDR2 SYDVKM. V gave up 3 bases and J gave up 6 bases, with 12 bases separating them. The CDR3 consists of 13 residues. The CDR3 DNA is TGTGCCAGCAGTTTTGTACTGGCTCTCGAGCAGTACTTC. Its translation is CASSFVLALEQYF.

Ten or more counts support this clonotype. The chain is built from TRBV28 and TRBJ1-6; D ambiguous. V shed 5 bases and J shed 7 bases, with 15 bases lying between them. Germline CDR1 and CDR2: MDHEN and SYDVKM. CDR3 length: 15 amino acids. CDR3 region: CASSPPRALNSPLHF. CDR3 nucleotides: TGTGCCAGCAGTCCACCTCGGGCCTTAAATTCACCCCTCCACTTT.

The CDR3 reads CASHAGGGYYNEQFF. CDR3 nucleotides: TGTGCCAGCCACGCGGGGGGCGGCTACTACAATGAGCAGTTCTTC. This sequence joins TRBV2 and TRBJ2-1; 8 nucleotides match TRBD2. J was trimmed by 3 bases and V by 8 bases; bases with no gene match: 9. Germline V CDR1 and CDR2: SNHLY, FYNNEI. The CDR3 loop spans 15 amino acids. The full variable domain, in which reference TRBV2 and TRBJ2-1 provide the parts outside the CDR3, is EPEVTQTPSHQVTQMGQEVILRCVPISNHLYFYWYRQILGQKVEFLVSFYNNEISEKSEIFDDQFSVERPDGSNFTLKIRSTKLEDSAMYFCASHAGGGYYNEQFFGPGTRLTVL.

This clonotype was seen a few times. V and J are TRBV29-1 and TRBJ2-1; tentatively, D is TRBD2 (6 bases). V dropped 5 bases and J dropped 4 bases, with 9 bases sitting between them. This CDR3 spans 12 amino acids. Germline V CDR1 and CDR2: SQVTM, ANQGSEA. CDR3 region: CSVRRAYNEQFF. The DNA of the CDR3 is TGCAGCGTTCGGAGGGCGTACAATGAGCAGTTCTTC.

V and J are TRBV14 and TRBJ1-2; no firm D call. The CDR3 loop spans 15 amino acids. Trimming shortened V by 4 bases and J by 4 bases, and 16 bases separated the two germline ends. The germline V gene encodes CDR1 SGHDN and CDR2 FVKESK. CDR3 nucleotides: TGTGCCAGCAGCCCCTCGTACCCCTGGGCCTATGGCTACACCTTC. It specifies CASSPSYPWAYGYTF.

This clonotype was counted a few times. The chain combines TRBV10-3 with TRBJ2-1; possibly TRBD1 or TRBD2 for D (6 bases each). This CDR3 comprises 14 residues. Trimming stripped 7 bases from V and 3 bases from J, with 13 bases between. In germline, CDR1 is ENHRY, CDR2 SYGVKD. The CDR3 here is CAIKRTAGYNEQFF. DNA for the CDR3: TGTGCCATCAAGAGGACAGCGGGCTACAATGAGCAGTTCTTC.

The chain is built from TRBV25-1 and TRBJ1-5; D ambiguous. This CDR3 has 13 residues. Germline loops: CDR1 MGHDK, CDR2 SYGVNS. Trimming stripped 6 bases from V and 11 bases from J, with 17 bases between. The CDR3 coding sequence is TGTGCCAGCAGCCCAACCGGTGGGAAGGCCCAGCATTTT. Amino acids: CASSPTGGKAQHF.